This is a list of T cell receptor beta chains from one sample in a study of blood T cells in healthy people across ages. TCRdb fed the 5' RACE reads into MiXCR, producing one record per CDR3 protein. The sample has about 930,000 distinct CDR3 sequences, about 29% seen once. The sample was also linked to a second study, of T cells of mothers and their children.

The specimen was blood. The origin of the receptors is a woman in her 40s in good health. CDR3s include the opening cysteine and the closing phenylalanine or tryptophan. The D gene is left open where the match is weak. Not every row has a clone size; where given, it reads once, few, many or a size class.

V: TRBV9; J: TRBJ2-5; D: .; size: .; CDR3: CASSVAGMSPETQYF; DNA: TGTGCCAGCAGCGTGGCGGGGATGTCCCCAGAGACCCAGTACTTC
V: TRBV5-1; J: TRBJ2-1; D: .; size: many; CDR3: CASSLWDTDNEQFF; DNA: TGCGCCAGCAGCTTGTGGGACACAGACAATGAGCAGTTCTTC
V: TRBV12-3/TRBV12-4; J: TRBJ2-3; D: .; size: .; CDR3: CASTGGTFSTDAQYF; DNA: TGTGCCAGCACCGGGGGGACATTTAGCACAGATGCGCAGTATTTT
V: TRBV18; J: TRBJ2-3; D: .; size: .; CDR3: CANSPTGAGDTQYF; DNA: TGTGCCAACTCTCCGACGGGGGCCGGGGATACGCAGTATTTT
V: TRBV9; J: TRBJ2-5; D: .; size: .; CDR3: CASSKGGFGFQQETQYF; DNA: TGTGCCAGCAGCAAGGGGGGGTTTGGGTTCCAACAAGAGACCCAGTACTTC
V: TRBV7-3; J: TRBJ1-1; D: .; size: few; CDR3: CASSLGSGNAEAFF; DNA: TGTGCCAGCAGCTTAGGGTCCGGGAACGCTGAAGCTTTCTTT
V: TRBV4-1; J: TRBJ1-2; D: .; size: many; CDR3: CASSHSGANAGYGYTF; DNA: TGCGCCAGCAGCCATTCGGGGGCCAACGCTGGCTATGGCTACACCTTC
V: TRBV28; J: TRBJ1-2; D: TRBD1; size: .; CDR3: CASSLPGGQGAGGYTF; DNA: TGTGCCAGCAGTCTCCCAGGAGGACAGGGGGCGGGAGGCTACACCTTC
V: TRBV5-1; J: TRBJ1-2; D: TRBD1; size: .; CDR3: CASSFMDRIFYGHTF; DNA: TGCGCCAGCAGCTTTATGGACAGGATATTCTATGGCCACACCTTC
V: TRBV6-2/TRBV6-3; J: TRBJ1-2; D: TRBD1; size: few; CDR3: CASSRQGMRGYTF; DNA: TGTGCCAGCAGTCGACAGGGGATGCGTGGCTACACCTTC
V: TRBV20-1; J: TRBJ2-2; D: TRBD2; size: few; CDR3: CSARGLAGGPGELFF; DNA: TGCAGTGCGAGAGGACTAGCGGGGGGTCCCGGGGAGCTGTTTTTT
V: TRBV19; J: TRBJ1-1; D: .; size: .; CDR3: CASSLQGLGVTEAFF; DNA: TGTGCCAGTAGCCTTCAGGGGCTCGGGGTCACTGAAGCTTTCTTT
V: TRBV7-9; J: TRBJ2-5; D: .; size: few; CDR3: CASSLPMEETQYF; DNA: TGTGCCAGCAGCTTACCCATGGAAGAGACCCAGTACTTC
V: TRBV7-2; J: TRBJ2-7; D: TRBD1; size: few; CDR3: CASSPGTGRSEQYF; DNA: TGTGCCAGCAGCCCCGGGACAGGGAGGAGCGAGCAGTACTTC
V: TRBV7-2; J: TRBJ1-1; D: .; size: few; CDR3: CASSWKGDGTEAFF; DNA: TGTGCCAGCAGCTGGAAGGGAGATGGCACTGAAGCTTTCTTT
V: TRBV7-2; J: TRBJ1-5; D: .; size: .; CDR3: CASSLTGMGQNQPQHF; DNA: TGTGCCAGCAGCCTTACAGGGATGGGTCAGAATCAGCCCCAGCATTTT
V: TRBV11-2; J: TRBJ1-2; D: TRBD1; size: .; CDR3: CASSTQDRGRSYGYTF; DNA: TGTGCCAGCAGTACCCAAGACAGGGGGCGGAGCTATGGCTACACCTTC
V: TRBV24-1; J: TRBJ1-4; D: .; size: .; CDR3: CATSVNTGVNEKLFF; DNA: TGTGCCACCAGTGTGAATACAGGAGTCAATGAAAAACTGTTTTTT
V: TRBV6-1; J: TRBJ1-5; D: .; size: .; CDR3: CASSDHQGWSGNQPQHF; DNA: TGTGCCAGCAGTGATCATCAGGGCTGGTCTGGCAATCAGCCCCAGCATTTT
V: TRBV10-2; J: TRBJ1-5; D: .; size: .; CDR3: CASSGQIEQPQHF; DNA: TGCGCCAGCAGTGGACAGATAGAGCAGCCCCAGCATTTT
V: TRBV20-1; J: TRBJ2-5; D: .; size: many; CDR3: CSAGIGTAQETQYF; DNA: TGCAGTGCTGGAATAGGGACGGCCCAAGAGACCCAGTACTTC
V: TRBV12-3/TRBV12-4; J: TRBJ2-1; D: TRBD2; size: .; CDR3: CASSLGRGLGEQFF; DNA: TGTGCCAGCAGTTTAGGGCGGGGGTTGGGTGAGCAGTTCTTC
V: TRBV5-6; J: TRBJ1-2; D: .; size: .; CDR3: CASSSFIFDGGYGYTF; DNA: TGTGCCAGCAGCAGCTTTATTTTTGACGGGGGTTATGGCTACACCTTC
V: TRBV15; J: TRBJ1-2; D: .; size: .; CDR3: CATSAGGSLYGYTF; DNA: TGTGCCACCAGCGCCGGGGGCAGTCTCTATGGCTACACCTTC
V: TRBV11-2; J: TRBJ2-7; D: TRBD1; size: many; CDR3: CASSLSQGISYEQYF; DNA: TGTGCCAGCAGCTTATCACAGGGGATCTCCTACGAGCAGTACTTC
V: TRBV7-2; J: TRBJ1-5; D: .; size: few; CDR3: CASSAVEMWFNSNQPQHF; DNA: TGTGCCAGCAGCGCCGTAGAGATGTGGTTTAATAGCAATCAGCCCCAGCATTTT
V: TRBV20-1; J: TRBJ2-5; D: TRBD1; size: few; CDR3: CSAPNPRGPETQYF; DNA: TGCAGTGCTCCCAACCCTAGGGGGCCAGAGACCCAGTACTTC
V: TRBV5-1; J: TRBJ1-1; D: .; size: few; CDR3: CASSLEGTPEAFF; DNA: TGCGCCAGCAGCTTGGAGGGCACCCCTGAAGCTTTCTTT
V: TRBV5-1; J: TRBJ2-5; D: TRBD2; size: few; CDR3: CASSLGGLAGVQETQYF; DNA: TGCGCCAGCAGCTTGGGAGGACTAGCGGGGGTCCAAGAGACCCAGTACTTC
V: TRBV28; J: TRBJ1-2; D: TRBD1; size: many; CDR3: CASTLTGPTYGYTF; DNA: TGTGCCAGCACCTTGACAGGGCCGACCTATGGCTACACCTTC
V: TRBV3-1; J: TRBJ1-4; D: .; size: few; CDR3: CASSPSGVGEKLFF; DNA: TGTGCCAGCAGCCCGTCAGGGGTCGGGGAAAAACTGTTTTTT
V: TRBV7-2; J: TRBJ1-1; D: TRBD1; size: .; CDR3: CASSETRDSLEAFF; DNA: TGTGCCAGCAGCGAAACCCGGGACAGTTTAGAAGCTTTCTTT
V: TRBV5-1; J: TRBJ2-3; D: .; size: .; CDR3: CASSTSSYTDTQYF; DNA: TGCGCCAGCAGCACCTCCTCCTATACAGATACGCAGTATTTT
V: TRBV14; J: TRBJ2-1; D: .; size: few; CDR3: CASSLRRQYNEQFF; DNA: TGTGCCAGCAGCCTGAGGCGGCAATACAATGAGCAGTTCTTC
V: TRBV29-1; J: TRBJ2-7; D: TRBD1; size: many; CDR3: CSVVRDRGYEQYF; DNA: TGCAGCGTTGTCCGGGACAGGGGCTACGAGCAGTACTTC
V: TRBV3-1; J: TRBJ1-5; D: .; size: .; CDR3: CASSRGTFVDRQPQHF; DNA: TGTGCCAGCAGCCGGGGGACATTCGTCGATCGTCAGCCCCAGCATTTT
V: TRBV29-1; J: TRBJ2-5; D: .; size: many; CDR3: CSVEEVSGQETQYF; DNA: TGCAGCGTTGAAGAGGTTTCAGGCCAGGAGACCCAGTACTTC